This is a list of T cell receptor beta chains from one sample in a study of blood T cell repertoires in COVID-19. TCRdb's table, derived via immunoSEQ multiplex PCR, lists solely in-frame clones and lacks some. The data contain approximately 190,000 clones, around 77% of them seen just once; the ten biggest clones take up around 16%. The sample consisted of peripheral blood. Every receptor here comes from a man between 60 and 75 years old with active or convalescent COVID-19. Each CDR3 is given with its conserved first and last residue. A D gene is named only where the DNA matches it firmly. Clone size is given for some rows only: seen once, a few or many times, or a class if the clone is expanded.

len,d_gene,abundance,v_gene,j_gene,CDR3aa,CDR3nt
14,TRBD2,.,TRBV6-6,TRBJ2-7,CASSAGTRSPEQYF,TGTGCCAGCAGTGCCGGGACTAGATCTCCCGAGCAGTACTTC
15,TRBD2,.,TRBV5-4,TRBJ2-1,CASSPDGLAGAGQFF,TGTGCCAGCAGCCCAGACGGACTAGCGGGAGCCGGACAGTTCTTC
15,TRBD2,.,TRBV2,TRBJ2-1,CASSVRTSGIGEQFF,TGTGCCAGCAGTGTTAGGACTAGCGGGATAGGTGAGCAGTTCTTC
15,.,.,TRBV4-3,TRBJ2-5,CASSQSLAWRETQYF,TGCGCCAGCAGCCAATCCCTAGCCTGGAGAGAGACCCAGTACTTC
15,TRBD2,.,TRBV28,TRBJ2-7,CASSLPGGAAYEQYF,TGTGCCAGCAGTCTCCCGGGGGGAGCGGCTTACGAGCAGTACTTC
15,.,few,TRBV18,TRBJ2-7,CASSPPGGVYHEQYF,TGTGCCAGCTCACCACCGGGCGGGGTCTACCACGAGCAGTACTTC
13,TRBD1,.,TRBV10-3,TRBJ1-2,CATSGTGSPGYTF,TGTGCCACCTCCGGGACAGGGAGTCCTGGCTACACCTTC
16,TRBD1,.,TRBV27,TRBJ1-6,CASSPGTGRYNSPLHF,TGTGCCAGCAGTCCCGGGACAGGGAGATATAATTCACCCCTCCACTTT
15,TRBD2,.,TRBV7-8,TRBJ2-1,CASSLPGGLGNEQFF,TGTGCCAGCAGCTTACCGGGAGGGTTAGGTAATGAGCAGTTCTTC
12,.,.,TRBV28,TRBJ2-1,CASSLAGDEQFF,TGTGCCAGCAGTTTAGCCGGGGATGAGCAGTTCTTC
15,.,.,TRBV27,TRBJ2-1,CASSRSGRLSNEQFF,TGTGCCAGCAGCCGTAGCGGCAGGCTATCAAATGAGCAGTTCTTC
14,.,.,TRBV9,TRBJ1-1,CASSARIVYTEAFF,TGTGCCAGCAGCGCCAGGATCGTGTACACTGAAGCTTTCTTT
15,.,.,TRBV28,TRBJ1-5,CASRTQGNGNQPQHF,TGTGCCAGCAGAACACAGGGTAACGGCAATCAGCCCCAGCATTTT